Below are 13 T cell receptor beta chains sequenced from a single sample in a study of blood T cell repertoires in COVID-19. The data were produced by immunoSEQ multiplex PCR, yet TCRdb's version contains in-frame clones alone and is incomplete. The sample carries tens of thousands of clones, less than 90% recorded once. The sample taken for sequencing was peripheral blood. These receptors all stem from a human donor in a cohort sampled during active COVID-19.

The CDR3 DNA reads TGTGCCAGCAAAATCCTAGGGAGTCCGGCTTTCTTT. This codes for CASKILGSPAFF. This sequence joins TRBV6-5 and TRBJ1-1; D is undetermined. The CDR3 sequence is 12 residues long. Trimming stripped 7 bases from V and 11 bases from J, with 17 bases between. Per the germline V gene, CDR1 is MNHEY and CDR2 is SVGAGI.

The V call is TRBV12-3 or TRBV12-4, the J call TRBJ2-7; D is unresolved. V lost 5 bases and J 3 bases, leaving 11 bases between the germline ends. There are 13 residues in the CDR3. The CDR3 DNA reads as TGTGCCAGCAGTCCCTGGGCCAACTACGAGCAGTACTTC. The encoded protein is CASSPWANYEQYF.

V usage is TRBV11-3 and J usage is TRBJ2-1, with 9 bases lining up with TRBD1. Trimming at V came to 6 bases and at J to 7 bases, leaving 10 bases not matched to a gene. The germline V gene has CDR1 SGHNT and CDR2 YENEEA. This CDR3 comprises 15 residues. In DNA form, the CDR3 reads TGTGCCAGCAGACCACCGGGACAGGGTTCAAATGAGCAGTTCTTC. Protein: CASRPPGQGSNEQFF. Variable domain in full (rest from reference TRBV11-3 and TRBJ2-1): EAGVVQSPRYKIIEKKQPVAFWCNPISGHNTLYWYLQNLGQGPELLIRYENEEAVDDSQLPKDRFSAERLKGVDSTLKIQPAELGDSAVYLCASRPPGQGSNEQFFGPGTRLTVL.

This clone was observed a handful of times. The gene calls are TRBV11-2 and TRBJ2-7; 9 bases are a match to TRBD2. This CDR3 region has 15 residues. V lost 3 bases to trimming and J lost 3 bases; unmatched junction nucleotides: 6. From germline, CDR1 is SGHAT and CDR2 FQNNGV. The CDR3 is CASSLETSGFYEQYF. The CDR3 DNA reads TGTGCCAGCAGCTTGGAAACTAGCGGGTTCTACGAGCAGTACTTC.

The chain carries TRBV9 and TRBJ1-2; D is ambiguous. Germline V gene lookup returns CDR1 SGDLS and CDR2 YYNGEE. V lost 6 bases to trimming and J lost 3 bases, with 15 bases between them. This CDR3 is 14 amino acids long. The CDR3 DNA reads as TGTGCCAGCACCCTCTCCGGGAGGGACTATGGCTACACCTTC. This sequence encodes CASTLSGRDYGYTF.

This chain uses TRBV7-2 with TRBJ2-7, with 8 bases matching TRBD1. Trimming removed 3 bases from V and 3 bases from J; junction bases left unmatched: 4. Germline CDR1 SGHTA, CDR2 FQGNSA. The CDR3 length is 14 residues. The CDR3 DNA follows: TGTGCCAGCAGCTTCGGACAGGGCTTCTACGAGCAGTACTTC. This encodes CASSFGQGFYEQYF.

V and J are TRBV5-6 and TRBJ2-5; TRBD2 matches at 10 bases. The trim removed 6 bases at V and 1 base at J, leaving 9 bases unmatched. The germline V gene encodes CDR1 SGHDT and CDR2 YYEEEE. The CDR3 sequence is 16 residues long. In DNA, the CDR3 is TGTGCCAGCACTTGGGGGCTAGCGGGGGCCCAAGAGACCCAGTACTTC. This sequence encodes CASTWGLAGAQETQYF. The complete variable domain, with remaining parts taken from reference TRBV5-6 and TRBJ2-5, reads DAGVTQSPTHLIKTRGQQVTLRCSPKSGHDTVSWYQQALGQGPQFIFQYYEEEERQRGNFPDRFSGHQFPNYSSELNVNALLLGDSALYLCASTWGLAGAQETQYFGPGTRLLVL.

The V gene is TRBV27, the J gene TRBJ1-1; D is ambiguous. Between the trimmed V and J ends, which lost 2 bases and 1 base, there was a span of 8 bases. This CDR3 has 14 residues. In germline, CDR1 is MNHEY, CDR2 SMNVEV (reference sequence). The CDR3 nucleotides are TGTGCCAGCAGTTTAGGGCAATGGAACACTGAAGCTTTCTTT. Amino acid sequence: CASSLGQWNTEAFF.

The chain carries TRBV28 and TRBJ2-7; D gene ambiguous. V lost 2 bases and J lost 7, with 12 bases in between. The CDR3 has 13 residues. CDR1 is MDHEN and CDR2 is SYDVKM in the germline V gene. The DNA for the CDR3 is TGTGCCAGCAGTTTAGAGCCGGCGCGGGAGCAGTACTTC. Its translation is CASSLEPAREQYF.

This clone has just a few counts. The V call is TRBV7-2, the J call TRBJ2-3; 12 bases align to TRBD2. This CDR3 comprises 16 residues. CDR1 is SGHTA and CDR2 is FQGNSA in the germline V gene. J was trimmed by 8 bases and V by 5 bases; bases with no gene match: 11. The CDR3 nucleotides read TGTGCCAGCAGCGGGACTAGCGGGCCCTTTGGAGGTACGCAGTATTTT. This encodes CASSGTSGPFGGTQYF.

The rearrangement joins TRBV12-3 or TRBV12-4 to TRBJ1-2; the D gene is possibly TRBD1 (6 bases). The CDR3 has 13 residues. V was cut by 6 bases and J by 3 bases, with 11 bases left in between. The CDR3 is CASRVWGHYGYTF. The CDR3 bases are TGTGCCAGCAGAGTTTGGGGGCACTATGGCTACACCTTC.

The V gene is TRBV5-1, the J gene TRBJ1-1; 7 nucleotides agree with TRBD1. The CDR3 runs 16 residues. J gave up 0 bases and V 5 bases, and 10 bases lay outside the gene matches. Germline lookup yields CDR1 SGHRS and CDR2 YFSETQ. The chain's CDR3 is CASRVYRGEMNTEAFF. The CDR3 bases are TGCGCCAGCAGGGTCTACAGGGGCGAAATGAACACTGAAGCTTTCTTT.

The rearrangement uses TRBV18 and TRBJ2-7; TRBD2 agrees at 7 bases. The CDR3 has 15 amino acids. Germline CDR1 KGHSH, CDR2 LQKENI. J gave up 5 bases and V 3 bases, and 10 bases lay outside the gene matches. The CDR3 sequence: CASSPGTTLGNEQYF. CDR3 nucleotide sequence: TGTGCCAGCTCACCCGGGACTACCCTAGGGAACGAGCAGTACTTC.